The 18 T cell receptor beta chains presented below share a single source sample, sequenced in a study of molecular identifiers for immune sequencing clone quantification. A single record per CDR3 protein comes from TCRdb applying MiXCR to the PCR reads. The sample shows 300,000 to 400,000 distinct CDR3 sequences, 24% of them seen only once. Material: naive CD8+ T cells from blood, with Jurkat cell RNA spiked in. Subset in this sample: FACS-sorted CD8+CD4-CCR7+CD45RA+ naive T cells. The receptors were sampled from a human donor in good health. Some libraries in this study had Jurkat cell RNA spiked in.

This clonotype was observed at least ten times. The V and J genes are TRBV27 and TRBJ2-7, with D unclear. Trimming took off 4 bases at V and 2 bases at J, with 9 bases between the two ends. Per the germline V gene, CDR1 is MNHEY and CDR2 is SMNVEV (reference sequence). The CDR3 is made up of 13 amino acids. The CDR3 nucleotides read TGTGCCAGCAGTTCCGGGCCCCCCTACGAGCAGTACTTC. Translated: CASSSGPPYEQYF.

J is TRBJ2-3 and V is TRBV5-8; 13 bases agree with TRBD2. From germline, CDR1 is SGHTS and CDR2 YDEGEE. The CDR3 is 17 residues long. The ends lost 3 bases at V and 2 bases at J; junction bases unmatched: 6. The CDR3 nucleotides read TGTGCCAGCAGCTCAGGACTAGCGGGGGCCAACACAGATACGCAGTATTTT. Residues: CASSSGLAGANTDTQYF.

Comments on this clonotype: A much larger clone lies a single base off, so this may be a read error. The chain joins TRBV6-2 or TRBV6-3 to TRBJ1-5; no reliable D call. The CDR3 is 13 residues long. Germline values: CDR1 MNHEY, CDR2 SVGEGT. The CDR3 DNA is TGTGCCAGCGAAAATGGGCGCAATCGGCCCCAGCATTTT. This translates into CASENGRNRPQHF.

With regard to this clonotype: Germline and junction disagree at one end, which may indicate a read error. V gene TRBV14 combines with J gene TRBJ2-1; TRBD1 is a possible D gene (6 bases). Looked up from germline, CDR1 is SGHDN and CDR2 is FVKESK. The CDR3 is 16 amino acids. The DNA of the CDR3 is TGTGCCAGCAGCCCCTTTGCGGACAGCTCCTACGATGAGCAGTTCTTC. Its protein is CASSPFADSSYDEQFF.

The DNA for the CDR3 is TGCGCCAGCAGCCAAGATATTGACAAGTTCTATGGCTACACCTTC. The encoded protein is CASSQDIDKFYGYTF. J is TRBJ1-2 and V is TRBV4-3; D is undetermined. Germline V lookup: CDR1 LGHNA, CDR2 YSLEER. This CDR3 is 15 amino acids long. The V gene lost 0 bases and the J gene lost 4 bases, with 12 bases spanning the gap.

This clonotype was seen only a few times. This sequence joins TRBV20-1 and TRBJ1-1; D is undetermined. Germline CDR1 is DFQATT and CDR2 is SNEGSKA (reference sequence). The V end was cut by 1 base, the J end by 8 bases, with 14 bases between. This CDR3 spans 13 amino acids. The CDR3 DNA sequence: TGCAGTGCTAGAGCCCCCTTTACCGAGGAAGCTTTCTTT. This translates into CSARAPFTEEAFF.

The CDR3 coding sequence is TGTGCCAGCAGCTCCTACCAGACTGTAGCGGGGGGGCCTGGGGCCAACGTCCTGACTTTC. It codes for CASSSYQTVAGGPGANVLTF. The rearrangement joins TRBV5-5 to TRBJ2-6, with 11 bases that match TRBD2. Germline assignment: CDR1 SGHKS and CDR2 YYEKEE (reference sequence). V lost 3 bases to trimming and J lost 2 bases; unmatched junction nucleotides: 13. The CDR3 runs 20 residues.

For this clonotype: The junction departs from the called germline gene at one end, perhaps through a read error. The V call is TRBV19, the J call TRBJ1-2; the D gene is possibly TRBD1 (5 bases). Germline V gene data show CDR1 as LNHDA and CDR2 as SQIVND (reference sequence). This CDR3 has 18 residues. The CDR3 reads CASTDPPGSSGLDYGYIF. In DNA, the CDR3 is TGTGCCAGTACCGATCCCCCAGGGAGTTCGGGTTTGGACTATGGCTACATCTTC.

The chain is built from TRBV13 and TRBJ2-3, with unresolved D. The CDR3 is made up of 18 amino acids. CDR1 PRHDT and CDR2 FYEKMQ come from the germline V gene (reference sequence). V lost 1 base and J 5 bases, leaving 22 bases between the germline ends. In DNA form, the CDR3 reads TGTGCCAGCAGCTTAGTGTACTCCGGCCCAAAAGCTCGAGATACGCAGTATTTT. It encodes CASSLVYSGPKARDTQYF.

This clonotype was recorded at least ten times. The genes are TRBV7-9 and TRBJ2-7; a weak D match, TRBD2 (6 bases). V lost 4 bases and J 0 bases, leaving 19 bases between the germline ends. Germline CDR1 is SEHNR and CDR2 is FQNEAQ (reference sequence). The CDR3 has 17 amino acids. The CDR3 protein is CASSSPPSRGASYEQYF. DNA for the CDR3: TGTGCCAGCAGCTCCCCCCCGTCCCGCGGGGCCTCCTACGAGCAGTACTTC.

The chain has TRBV7-3 and TRBJ2-3, with TRBD2 matching 7 bases. Germline CDR1 is SGHTA and CDR2 is FQGTGA. After removal of 5 bases from V and 0 bases from J, the junction contained 5 bases not matched to a gene. There are 15 residues in the CDR3. The CDR3 spells CASSVLAASTDTQYF. The CDR3 region has the DNA TGTGCCAGCAGCGTTCTAGCGGCTAGCACAGATACGCAGTATTTT.

This clonotype was seen more than once but under ten times. The rearrangement links TRBV20-1 to TRBJ2-3; D remains ambiguous. V was pared by 1 base and J by 1 base, with 21 bases between. Germline CDR1 and CDR2: DFQATT and SNEGSKA (reference sequence). The CDR3 contains 18 residues. Here the CDR3 reads CSARALDTKSRGTDTQYF. DNA of the CDR3: TGCAGTGCTAGAGCCCTAGATACCAAATCAAGGGGCACAGATACGCAGTATTTT.

This clonotype was seen ten or more times. This chain links TRBV7-9 with TRBJ2-3, with a possible D match to TRBD2 (5 bases). V was pared by 5 bases and J by 8 bases, with 11 bases between. The CDR3 consists of 12 residues. Germline V CDR1 and CDR2: SEHNR, FQNEAQ (reference sequence). Here the CDR3 reads CASSPGMPTQYF. The CDR3 region has the DNA TGTGCCAGCAGCCCCGGGATGCCTACGCAGTATTTT.

With regard to this clonotype: Since a much larger clone is just one base distant, this may be a read error. This sequence joins TRBV30 and TRBJ2-1; 7 bases agree with TRBD1. This CDR3 contains 13 residues. The V and J ends lost 7 bases and 11 bases, in that order; junction bases with no gene match: 14. Germline V gene data show CDR1 as GTSNPN and CDR2 as SVGIG (reference sequence). The CDR3 sequence is CAYVTGPYGKQFF. CDR3 nucleotide sequence: TGTGCCTATGTGACAGGGCCCTATGGTAAGCAGTTCTTC.

This clonotype was observed many times. The rearrangement joins TRBV19 to TRBJ1-1; no definite D call. V was trimmed by 3 bases and J by 2 bases, leaving 7 bases between them. The CDR3 sequence is 13 residues long. Germline V gene sequence: CDR1 LNHDA, CDR2 SQIVND (reference sequence). The CDR3 region is CASSIFSNTEAFF. DNA of the CDR3: TGTGCCAGTAGTATTTTCTCTAACACTGAAGCTTTCTTT.

The table lists this clonotype with a few counts. The genes are TRBV27 and TRBJ2-3; D may be TRBD1 (5 bases). Trimming removed 4 bases from V and 2 bases from J, with 10 bases in between. Germline CDR1 and CDR2: MNHEY and SMNVEV (reference sequence). The CDR3 length is 14 residues. The DNA for the CDR3 is TGTGCCAGCAGTTACAGGTCACTCACAGATACGCAGTATTTT. As protein: CASSYRSLTDTQYF.

This clonotype was counted a few times. The chain employs TRBV7-6 and TRBJ2-7; D is unresolved. The germline V gene has CDR1 SGHVS and CDR2 FNYEAQ. V dropped 4 bases and J dropped 4 bases, with 11 bases sitting between them. The CDR3 loop spans 13 amino acids. The chain's CDR3 is CASSSTGMYEQYF. CDR3 nucleotide sequence: TGTGCCAGCAGCTCCACCGGAATGTACGAGCAGTACTTC.

The chain combines TRBV18 with TRBJ1-5; tentative D call: TRBD1 (6 bases). The V and J ends lost 1 base and 4 bases respectively, with 8 bases between them. The CDR3 length is 14 residues. Germline V lookup: CDR1 KGHSH, CDR2 LQKENI. The CDR3 loop is CASSPRDTNQPQHF. CDR3 coding DNA: TGTGCCAGCTCACCACGGGACACAAATCAGCCCCAGCATTTT.